Given below is one T cell receptor beta chain in context. Its matching antigen is unknown. Germline CDR1 reads MNHNY; CDR2 reads SVGAGI (reference sequence). The CDR3 runs to 11 residues. The V end was cut by 2 bases, the J end by 7 bases, with 3 bases between. This sample was taken from a study of cytomegalovirus exposure and HLA in healthy donors. Primers for the PCR totalled 60 Vbeta and 13 Jbeta. In the original analysis: Tens of millions of unique TCR beta chains, approximately 11 million of them shared, were counted by a later analysis. Libraries were prepared by immunoSEQ multiplex PCR; TCRdb keeps only in-frame clonotypes and omits some of them. V and J calls and clone size are copied from that table; D and trimming were computed from the DNA. The profile shows approximately 180,000 clones, around four fifths of them singletons. The study's findings and limits: High sensitivity and specificity were reportedly achieved when the classifier diagnosed cytomegalovirus status.

Sequences were obtained from PBMCs. The chain recombines TRBV6-6 with TRBJ2-1; D is undetermined. This receptor was obtained from a woman in her thirties or forties in good health and CMV-seronegative. CDR3 sequence (DNA): TGTGCCAGCAGTTACATAAATGAGCAGTTCTTC. This codes for CASSYINEQFF.